The clone carrying this T cell receptor (beta chain) was found once. Antigen unknown. Among the donors, all were Caucasian adults who lived in Nashville, Tennessee. This sample is drawn from a study of shared clonotypes between healthy human individuals. CDR1 and CDR2 (germline): SEHNR, FQNEAQ (reference sequence). The CDR3 is 15 residues long. V shed 5 bases and J shed 8 bases, with 19 bases lying between them. Study-wide results and caveats: Shared clonotypes across all four donors exceeded non-shared ones in generation probability.

The authors' processing: Filtering was not the same, since immunoSEQ gave junction-only sequences without quality scores. TCRdb keeps only in-frame clones here, not all; method: immunoSEQ multiplex PCR. That table gives V, J and clone size, and the DNA gave D and trimming. The sample has roughly 2.2 million clones, 92% seen once. The sequencing input was naive CD4+ T cells from PBMCs. Subset given: CD45RA+ positively selected. This sequence was found in a young man in good health. Some clones in this sample may be carry-over from other donors' samples. This sequence joins TRBV7-9 and TRBJ2-1; possibly TRBD1 for D (5 bases). The CDR3 nucleotides are TGTGCCAGCAGCCCGGCCCTTTACCAGGGCTATGAGCAGTTCTTC. Its protein product is CASSPALYQGYEQFF.